This is a list of T cell receptor beta chains from one sample in a study of blood T cell repertoires in COVID-19. The data were produced by immunoSEQ multiplex PCR, yet TCRdb's version contains in-frame clones alone and is incomplete. The sample contains approximately 160,000 clones, about 83% of which appear only once. Sequences were obtained from peripheral blood. Every receptor here comes from a man aged 35 to 55 who had recovered from COVID-19. Each CDR3 is given with its conserved first and last residue. The D gene is left open where the match is weak. The size of a clone is reported for some rows only, either as once, few or many, or as a class for expanded clones.

clone_size j_call d_call v_call cdr3_aa cdr3_nt
once TRBJ1-4 TRBD1 TRBV7-9 CASSTDRADEKLFF TGTGCCAGCAGCACGGACAGGGCTGATGAAAAACTGTTTTTT
NA TRBJ2-3 TRBD2 TRBV6-2/TRBV6-3 CASSPGGGSPDTQYF TGTGCCAGCAGTCCCGGGGGGGGTTCGCCAGATACGCAGTATTTT
NA TRBJ2-7 TRBD2 TRBV20-1 CSASLAGAYEQYF TGCAGTGCTAGTCTTGCGGGGGCCTACGAGCAGTACTTC
NA TRBJ2-2 TRBD2 TRBV7-3 CASSLLAGAGTGELFF TGTGCCAGCAGCTTACTAGCGGGAGCCGGGACCGGGGAGCTGTTTTTT
NA TRBJ1-2 TRBD1 TRBV6-1 CASSVLGGTGAYGYTF TGTGCCAGCAGTGTGCTGGGGGGGACAGGGGCCTATGGCTACACCTTC
once TRBJ1-3 NA TRBV13 CASSEGGTIYF TGTGCCAGCAGCGAAGGGGGCACCATATATTTT
few TRBJ1-2 NA TRBV4-3 CASSQDSGNAYGYTF TGCGCCAGCAGCCAAGATAGCGGGAACGCCTATGGCTACACCTTC
NA TRBJ2-7 NA TRBV3-1/TRBV3-2 CASSQDPRTHTYEQYF TGTGCCAGCAGCCAAGATCCCAGGACACATACTTACGAGCAGTACTTC
NA TRBJ1-2 NA TRBV5-1 CASSPRQHGGVGYTF TGCGCCAGCAGCCCCCGACAGCACGGGGGGGTCGGCTACACCTTC
few TRBJ1-2 TRBD1 TRBV5-4 CASSWDRGDPDYGYTF TGTGCCAGCAGCTGGGACAGGGGGGACCCGGATTATGGCTACACCTTC
once TRBJ2-1 TRBD2 TRBV5-4 CASSPTSGGNNEQFF TGTGCCAGCAGCCCGACTAGCGGGGGAAACAATGAGCAGTTCTTC
NA TRBJ2-3 NA TRBV25-1 CASSDRDTQYF TGTGCCAGCAGTGACAGGGATACGCAGTATTTT
NA TRBJ1-2 NA TRBV4-1 CASSQIPRTENYGYTF TGCGCCAGCAGCCAGATCCCTAGGACAGAAAATTATGGCTACACCTTC
NA TRBJ1-2 TRBD1 TRBV9 CASSAGTDHYGYTF TGTGCCAGCAGCGCAGGGACAGACCACTATGGCTACACCTTC
NA TRBJ2-7 NA TRBV30 CAWSRGTYEQYF TGTGCCTGGAGTAGGGGGACCTACGAGCAGTACTTC
NA TRBJ2-2 TRBD1 TRBV7-9 CASRSGQGARFGELFF TGTGCCAGCAGATCTGGACAGGGGGCTAGGTTCGGGGAGCTGTTTTTT
few TRBJ2-7 TRBD1 TRBV7-9 CASSLTGSGEQYF TGTGCCAGCAGCTTGACAGGGTCCGGTGAGCAGTACTTC
NA TRBJ2-3 TRBD1 TRBV9 CASSPRGGQGVPDTQYF TGTGCCAGCAGCCCCCGCGGGGGACAGGGGGTGCCAGATACGCAGTATTTT
few TRBJ1-1 TRBD1 TRBV18 CASSRTGANTEAFF TGTGCCAGCTCACGGACAGGGGCGAACACTGAAGCTTTCTTT
NA TRBJ1-2 TRBD1 TRBV20-1 CSASPLGQKSGYGYTF TGCAGTGCTAGTCCCCTGGGACAGAAGTCCGGCTATGGCTACACCTTC
few TRBJ1-2 TRBD1 TRBV6-6 CASSSQGGGYTF TGTGCCAGCAGTTCACAGGGGGGCGGCTACACCTTC
NA TRBJ1-3 NA TRBV6-5 CASRPVGSGNTIYF TGTGCCAGCAGACCCGTCGGCTCTGGAAACACCATATATTTT
NA TRBJ1-2 TRBD1 TRBV6-5 CASSFGTGGGYTF TGTGCCAGCAGTTTCGGGACAGGGGGAGGCTACACCTTC
NA TRBJ2-1 TRBD2 TRBV7-2 CASSAGTSNVRKQFF TGTGCCAGCAGCGCCGGGACTAGTAACGTCCGTAAGCAGTTCTTC
NA TRBJ2-3 NA TRBV19 CASGLAAADTQYF TGTGCCAGTGGTCTGGCGGCGGCAGATACGCAGTATTTT
NA TRBJ1-5 NA TRBV27 CASRSVSNQPQHF TGTGCCAGCAGGAGTGTAAGCAATCAGCCCCAGCATTTT
NA TRBJ1-4 NA TRBV5-6 CASSGTATTNEKLFF TGTGCCAGCAGCGGAACAGCTACAACTAATGAAAAACTGTTTTTT
NA TRBJ2-1 TRBD2 TRBV13 CASSPRLAGAYPGEQFF TGTGCCAGCAGCCCCAGACTAGCGGGAGCCTACCCCGGTGAGCAGTTCTTC
NA TRBJ2-1 TRBD2 TRBV18 CASSPDSGGDEQFF TGTGCCAGCTCACCGGACAGCGGGGGCGATGAGCAGTTCTTC